The subject of this entry is one TCR beta chain. This sample was included in a study of patients and donors after allogeneic stem cell transplantation. TCRdb analysed the RT-PCR reads with MiXCR anew, one entry per CDR3 protein. The profile shows 800,000 to 1,000,000 distinct CDR3 sequences, approximately 19% of them singletons. Losses at the gene ends were 3 bases for V and 10 bases for J; bases not matched to a gene: 24. The CDR3 is made up of 18 amino acids. The germline gives CDR1 SGHRS, CDR2 YFSETQ. The specimen was blood, either unsorted or a sorted T cell fraction (not recorded which). The chain joins TRBV5-1 to TRBJ1-1; 7 bases agree with TRBD1. This sequence originates from a human donor who was either an allogeneic HSCT recipient or a stem cell or donor lymphocyte infusion donor (not recorded which). It is not recorded whose cells these are; they may come from a transplant donor. CDR3 amino acids: CASSYNRGGGGFEALAFF. CDR3 in DNA: TGCGCCAGCAGCTATAACAGGGGTGGAGGGGGATTCGAGGCGTTAGCTTTCTTT.